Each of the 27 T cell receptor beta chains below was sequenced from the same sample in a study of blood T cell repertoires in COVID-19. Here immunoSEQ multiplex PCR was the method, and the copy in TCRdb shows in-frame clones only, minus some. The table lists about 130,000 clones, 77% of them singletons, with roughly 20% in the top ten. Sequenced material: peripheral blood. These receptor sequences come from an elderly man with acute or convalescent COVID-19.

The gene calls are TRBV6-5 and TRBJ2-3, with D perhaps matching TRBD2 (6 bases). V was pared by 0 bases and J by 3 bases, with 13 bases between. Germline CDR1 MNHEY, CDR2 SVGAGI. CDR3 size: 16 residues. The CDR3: CASSYSSGLETDTQYF. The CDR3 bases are TGTGCCAGCAGTTACTCTTCGGGACTGGAAACAGATACGCAGTATTTT.

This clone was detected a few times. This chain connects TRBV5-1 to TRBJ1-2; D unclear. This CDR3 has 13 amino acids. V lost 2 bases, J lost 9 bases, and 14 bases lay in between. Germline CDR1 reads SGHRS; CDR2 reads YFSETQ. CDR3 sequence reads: CASSLTTSLRYTF. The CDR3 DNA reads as TGCGCCAGCAGCTTAACGACATCTCTGCGCTACACCTTC.

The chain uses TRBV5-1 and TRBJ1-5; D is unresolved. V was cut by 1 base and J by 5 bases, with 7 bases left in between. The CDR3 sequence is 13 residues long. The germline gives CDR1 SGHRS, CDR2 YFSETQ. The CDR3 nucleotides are TGCGCCAGCAGCTTGAATATCGATCAGCCCCAGCATTTT. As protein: CASSLNIDQPQHF. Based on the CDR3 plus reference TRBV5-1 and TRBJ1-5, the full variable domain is KAGVTQTPRYLIKTRGQQVTLSCSPISGHRSVSWYQQTPGQGLQFLFEYFSETQRNKGNFPGRFSGRQFSNSRSEMNVSTLELGDSALYLCASSLNIDQPQHFGDGTRLSIL.

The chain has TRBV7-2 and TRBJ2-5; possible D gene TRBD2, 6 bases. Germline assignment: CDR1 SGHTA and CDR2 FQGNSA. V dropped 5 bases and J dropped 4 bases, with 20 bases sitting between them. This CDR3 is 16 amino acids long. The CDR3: CASSPQRARGGETQYF. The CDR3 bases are TGTGCCAGCAGCCCCCAGCGAGCGCGGGGCGGAGAGACCCAGTACTTC.

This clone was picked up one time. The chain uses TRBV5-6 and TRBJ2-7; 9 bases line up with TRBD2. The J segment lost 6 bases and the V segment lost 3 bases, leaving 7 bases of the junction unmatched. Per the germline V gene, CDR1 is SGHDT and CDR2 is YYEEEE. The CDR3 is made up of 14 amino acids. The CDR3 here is CASSSSGESGEQYF. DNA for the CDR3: TGTGCCAGCAGCTCTAGCGGGGAGAGTGGCGAGCAGTACTTC.

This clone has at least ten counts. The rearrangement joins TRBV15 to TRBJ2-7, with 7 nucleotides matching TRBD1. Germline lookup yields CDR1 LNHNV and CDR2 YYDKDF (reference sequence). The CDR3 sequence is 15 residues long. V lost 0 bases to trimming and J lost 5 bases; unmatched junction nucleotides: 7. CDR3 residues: CATSRDRQGSNEQYF. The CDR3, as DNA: TGTGCCACCAGCAGAGATCGACAGGGTTCGAACGAGCAGTACTTC.

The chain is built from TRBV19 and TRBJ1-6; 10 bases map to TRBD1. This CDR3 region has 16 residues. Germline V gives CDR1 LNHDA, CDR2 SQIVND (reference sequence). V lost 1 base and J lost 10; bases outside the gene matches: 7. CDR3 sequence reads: CASSIGRDRGNSPLHF. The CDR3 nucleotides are TGTGCCAGTAGTATAGGAAGGGACAGGGGCAACTCACCCCTCCACTTT.

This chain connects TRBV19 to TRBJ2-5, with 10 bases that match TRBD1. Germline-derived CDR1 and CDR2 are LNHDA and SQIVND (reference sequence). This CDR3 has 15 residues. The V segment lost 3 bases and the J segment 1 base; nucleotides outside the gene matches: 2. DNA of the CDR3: TGTGCCAGTAGTATGGGACAGGGGCCCCAAGAGACCCAGTACTTC. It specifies CASSMGQGPQETQYF.

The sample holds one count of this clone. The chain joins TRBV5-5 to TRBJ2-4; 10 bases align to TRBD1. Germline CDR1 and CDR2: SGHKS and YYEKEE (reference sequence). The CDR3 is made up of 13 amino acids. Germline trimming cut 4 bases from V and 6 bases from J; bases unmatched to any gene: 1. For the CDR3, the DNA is TGTGCCAGCAGCCGGACAGGGGGAAACATTCAGTACTTC. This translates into CASSRTGGNIQYF. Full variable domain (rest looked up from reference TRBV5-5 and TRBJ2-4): DAGVTQSPTHLIKTRGQQVTLRCSPISGHKSVSWYQQVLGQGPQFIFQYYEKEERGRGNFPDRFSARQFPNYSSELNVNALLLGDSALYLCASSRTGGNIQYFGAGTRLSVL.

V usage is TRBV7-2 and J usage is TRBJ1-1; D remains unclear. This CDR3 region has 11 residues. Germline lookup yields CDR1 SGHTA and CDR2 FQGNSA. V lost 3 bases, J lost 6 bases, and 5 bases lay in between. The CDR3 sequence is CASSFVAEAFF. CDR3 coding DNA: TGTGCCAGCAGCTTCGTCGCTGAAGCTTTCTTT. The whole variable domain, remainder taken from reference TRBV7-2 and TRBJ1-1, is GAGVSQSPSNKVTEKGKDVELRCDPISGHTALYWYRQSLGQGLEFLIYFQGNSAPDKSGLPSDRFSAERTGGSVSTLTIQRTQQEDSAVYLCASSFVAEAFFGQGTRLTVV.

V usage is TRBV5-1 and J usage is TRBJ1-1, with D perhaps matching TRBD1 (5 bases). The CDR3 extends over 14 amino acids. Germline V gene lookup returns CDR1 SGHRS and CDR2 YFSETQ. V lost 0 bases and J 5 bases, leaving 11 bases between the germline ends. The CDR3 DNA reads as TGCGCCAGCAGCTTGGAAGGCCGGACAACTGAAGCTTTCTTT. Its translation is CASSLEGRTTEAFF.

The CDR3: CASSPTGTGFYEQYF. The CDR3 coding sequence is TGTGCCAGCAGCCCGACCGGGACAGGGTTCTACGAGCAGTACTTC. The J gene is TRBJ2-7, the V gene TRBV4-2; 9 positions match TRBD1. This CDR3 spans 15 amino acids. V shed 4 bases, J shed 3 bases, and the junction held 7 bases outside the gene matches. Per germline, CDR1 LGHNA and CDR2 YNFKEQ.

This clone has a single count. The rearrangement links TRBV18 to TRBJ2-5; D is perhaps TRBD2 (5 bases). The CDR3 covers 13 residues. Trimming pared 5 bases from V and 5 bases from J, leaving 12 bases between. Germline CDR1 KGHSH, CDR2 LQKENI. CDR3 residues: CASSSLTGETQYF. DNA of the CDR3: TGTGCCAGCTCAAGCCTGACGGGGGAGACCCAGTACTTC.

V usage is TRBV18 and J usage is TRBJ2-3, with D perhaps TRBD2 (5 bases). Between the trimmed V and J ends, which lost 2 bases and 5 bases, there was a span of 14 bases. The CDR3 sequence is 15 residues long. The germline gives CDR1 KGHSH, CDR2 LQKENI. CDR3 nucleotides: TGTGCCAGCTCACCATACCTCGAACGGGAAGATACGCAGTATTTT. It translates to CASSPYLEREDTQYF.

The CDR3 region is CASSQNDRVKRDSPLHF. CDR3 DNA sequence: TGTGCCAGCAGCCAAAACGACAGGGTCAAGAGGGATTCACCCCTCCACTTT. The genes are TRBV4-2 and TRBJ1-6, with 7 bases identical to TRBD1. This CDR3 comprises 17 residues. J lost 8 bases, V lost 2 bases, and 12 bases had no gene match. Germline CDR1 reads LGHNA; CDR2 reads YNFKEQ.

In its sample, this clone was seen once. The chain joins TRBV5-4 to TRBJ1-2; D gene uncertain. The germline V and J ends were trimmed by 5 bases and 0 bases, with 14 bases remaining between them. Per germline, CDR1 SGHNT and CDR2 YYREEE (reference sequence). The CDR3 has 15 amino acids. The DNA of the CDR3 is TGTGCCAGCAGGGCAGGAACGATATCTAACTATGGCTACACCTTC. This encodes CASRAGTISNYGYTF.

Here the CDR3 reads CASSPRRGGQETQYF. CDR3 in DNA: TGTGCCAGCAGCCCACGAAGGGGCGGCCAAGAGACCCAGTACTTC. The rearrangement uses TRBV27 and TRBJ2-5, with D possibly TRBD1 on 5 matching bases. V was pared by 6 bases and J by 1 base, with 15 bases between. CDR1 and CDR2 (germline): MNHEY, SMNVEV (reference sequence). The CDR3 covers 15 residues.

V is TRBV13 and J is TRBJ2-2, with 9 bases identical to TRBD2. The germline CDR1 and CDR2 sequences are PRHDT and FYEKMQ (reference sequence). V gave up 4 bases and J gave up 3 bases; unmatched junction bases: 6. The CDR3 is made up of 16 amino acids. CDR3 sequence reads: CASSSRTSAYTGELFF. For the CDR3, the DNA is TGTGCCAGCAGCTCAAGGACTAGCGCCTACACCGGGGAGCTGTTTTTT. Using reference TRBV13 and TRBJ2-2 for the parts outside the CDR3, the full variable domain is AAGVIQSPRHLIKEKRETATLKCYPIPRHDTVYWYQQGPGQDPQFLISFYEKMQSDKGSIPDRFSAQQFSDYHSELNMSSLELGDSALYFCASSSRTSAYTGELFFGEGSRLTVL.

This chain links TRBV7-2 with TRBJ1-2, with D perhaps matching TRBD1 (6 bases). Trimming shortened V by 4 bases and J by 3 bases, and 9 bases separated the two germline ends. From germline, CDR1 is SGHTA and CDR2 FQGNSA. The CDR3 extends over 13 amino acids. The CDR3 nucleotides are TGTGCCAGCAGCTCCCCAGGGGACTATGGCTACACCTTC. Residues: CASSSPGDYGYTF.

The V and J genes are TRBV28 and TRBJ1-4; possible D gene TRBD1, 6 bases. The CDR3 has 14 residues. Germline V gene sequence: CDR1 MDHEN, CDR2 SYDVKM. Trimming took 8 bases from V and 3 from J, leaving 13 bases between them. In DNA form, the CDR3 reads TGTGCCAGCGCGTCAGGGGCCCCTAATGAAAAACTGTTTTTT. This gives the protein CASASGAPNEKLFF.

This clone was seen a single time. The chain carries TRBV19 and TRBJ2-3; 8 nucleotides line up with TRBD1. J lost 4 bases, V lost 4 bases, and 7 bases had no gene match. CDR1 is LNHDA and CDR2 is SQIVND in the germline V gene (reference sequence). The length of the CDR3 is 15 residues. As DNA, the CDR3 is TGTGCCAGTAGTAATCGGGGACAGGCGTCAGATACGCAGTATTTT. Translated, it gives CASSNRGQASDTQYF.

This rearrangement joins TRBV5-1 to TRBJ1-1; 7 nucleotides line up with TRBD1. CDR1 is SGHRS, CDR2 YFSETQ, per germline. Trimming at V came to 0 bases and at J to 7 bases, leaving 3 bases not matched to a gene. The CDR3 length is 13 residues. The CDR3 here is CASSLEGTVEAFF. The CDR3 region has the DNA TGCGCCAGCAGCTTGGAAGGGACAGTTGAAGCTTTCTTT.

This chain's CDR3 is CASTPGQTINYGYTF. CDR3 nucleotides: TGTGCCAGCACCCCGGGACAGACTATAAACTATGGCTACACCTTC. This chain links TRBV18 with TRBJ1-2, with TRBD1 matching over 7 bases. V lost 8 bases to trimming and J lost 2 bases; unmatched junction nucleotides: 11. The length of the CDR3 is 15 residues. Germline V gene sequence: CDR1 KGHSH, CDR2 LQKENI.

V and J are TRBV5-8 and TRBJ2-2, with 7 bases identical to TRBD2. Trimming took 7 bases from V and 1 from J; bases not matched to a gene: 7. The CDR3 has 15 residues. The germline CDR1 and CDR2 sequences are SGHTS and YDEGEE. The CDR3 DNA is TGTGCCAGCCGGACGGGGGGAAGGAACACCGGGGAGCTGTTTTTT. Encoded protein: CASRTGGRNTGELFF. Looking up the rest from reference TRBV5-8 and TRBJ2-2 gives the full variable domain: EAGVTQSPTHLIKTRGQQATLRCSPISGHTSVYWYQQALGLGLQFLLWYDEGEERNRGNFPPRFSGRQFPNYSSELNVNALELEDSALYLCASRTGGRNTGELFFGEGSRLTVL.

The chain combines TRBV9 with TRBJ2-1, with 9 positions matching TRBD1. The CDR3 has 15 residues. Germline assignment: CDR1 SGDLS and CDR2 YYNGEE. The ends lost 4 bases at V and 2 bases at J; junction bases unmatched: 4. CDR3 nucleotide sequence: TGTGCCAGCAGCACCGGGACAGGGACCTACAATGAGCAGTTCTTC. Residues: CASSTGTGTYNEQFF.

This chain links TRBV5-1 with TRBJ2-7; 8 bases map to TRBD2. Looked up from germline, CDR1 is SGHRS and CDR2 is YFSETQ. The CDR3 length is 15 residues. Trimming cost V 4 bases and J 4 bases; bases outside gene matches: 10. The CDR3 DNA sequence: TGCGCCAGCAGCCCGGGAGGGGGGAGGGCGTACGAGCAGTACTTC. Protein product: CASSPGGGRAYEQYF. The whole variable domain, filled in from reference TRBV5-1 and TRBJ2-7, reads KAGVTQTPRYLIKTRGQQVTLSCSPISGHRSVSWYQQTPGQGLQFLFEYFSETQRNKGNFPGRFSGRQFSNSRSEMNVSTLELGDSALYLCASSPGGGRAYEQYFGPGTRLTVT.

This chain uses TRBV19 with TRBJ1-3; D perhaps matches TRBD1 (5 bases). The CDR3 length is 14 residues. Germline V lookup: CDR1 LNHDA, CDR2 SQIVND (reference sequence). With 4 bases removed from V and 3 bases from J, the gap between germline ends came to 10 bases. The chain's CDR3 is CASSTRELGNTIYF. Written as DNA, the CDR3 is TGTGCCAGTAGTACCAGGGAACTTGGAAACACCATATATTTT.